This TCR beta chain is drawn from a study of CD8 T cells in ankylosing spondylitis. TCRdb reprocessed the 5' RACE reads with MiXCR, giving one entry per CDR3 protein. The sample has more than 400,000 distinct CDR3 sequences, roughly 5.2% seen once; the top ten hold approximately 3.5%. Ten or more counts support this clonotype. What it binds is unknown. Whole-study results and caveats: A motif in TCR beta, a set of eight or nine highly homologous variants, appeared characteristic of ankylosing spondylitis blood.

The CDR3 totals 17 residues. Germline CDR1 and CDR2: MNHNS and SASEGT. V gave up 3 bases and J gave up 5 bases, with 17 bases separating them. The source material was blood, either unsorted or a sorted T cell fraction (not recorded which). The TCR comes from a male donor with ankylosing spondylitis. This chain joins TRBV6-1 and TRBJ1-6; a weak D match, TRBD1 (5 bases). The CDR3 reads CASSESIMGRDNSPLHF. DNA for the CDR3: TGTGCCAGCAGTGAGAGTATTATGGGACGGGATAATTCACCCCTCCACTTT.